Each of the 32 T cell receptor beta chains below was sequenced from the same sample in a study of shared clonotypes between healthy human individuals. Assay: immunoSEQ multiplex PCR; the TCRdb copy retains only in-frame clones and omits some. The sample lists approximately 2.3 million clones, 85% to 95% occurring once. The material sequenced was naive CD4+ T cells from PBMCs. Subset denoted: CD45RA+ positively selected. The receptors were sampled from a man aged 18 to 35 in good health. Some clones in this sample may be carry-over from other donors' samples.

This chain uses TRBV2 with TRBJ1-5; no clear D. V was cut by 7 bases and J by 2 bases, with 15 bases left in between. CDR3 length: 15 amino acids. Germline V gene sequence: CDR1 SNHLY, CDR2 FYNNEI. The CDR3, as DNA: TGTGCCAGCACTCGGAGGGAAGGTGGCAATCAGCCCCAGCATTTT. This gives the protein CASTRREGGNQPQHF.

The chain employs TRBV5-4 and TRBJ2-1; D is possibly TRBD2 (5 bases). The V gene's germline CDR1 is SGHNT and CDR2 YYREEE (reference sequence). The CDR3 contains 16 residues. V dropped 0 bases and J dropped 7 bases, with 17 bases sitting between them. The CDR3 loop reads CASSLGELGPINEQFF. The DNA for the CDR3 is TGTGCCAGCAGCTTGGGAGAACTAGGGCCGATAAATGAGCAGTTCTTC.

A few counts support this clone. The same CDR3 also results from other DNA sequences found in this sample. The chain has TRBV5-1 and TRBJ1-4; D gene ambiguous. Germline V gene sequence: CDR1 SGHRS, CDR2 YFSETQ. CDR3 size: 11 residues. V lost 2 bases to trimming and J lost 8 bases, with 4 bases between them. The DNA for the CDR3 is TGCGCCAGCAGCTTAGGAGAAAAACTGTTTTTT. This sequence encodes CASSLGEKLFF.

This chain connects TRBV9 to TRBJ2-3, with D tentatively TRBD2 (7 bases). V was trimmed by 10 bases and J by 2 bases, leaving 14 bases between them. The germline gives CDR1 SGDLS, CDR2 YYNGEE. CDR3 length equals 13 residues. This CDR3 reads CAAGAGDTDTQYF. In DNA form, the CDR3 reads TGTGCCGCGGGGGCGGGAGACACAGATACGCAGTATTTT.

The chain carries TRBV28 and TRBJ1-4, with D perhaps matching TRBD1 (5 bases). The CDR3 sequence is 18 residues long. Per the germline V gene, CDR1 is MDHEN and CDR2 is SYDVKM. V was clipped by 2 bases and J by 0 bases, with 16 bases between them. In DNA, the CDR3 is TGTGCCAGCAGTTTACGGCCAGGGCTAGGGGCAACTAATGAAAAACTGTTTTTT. Translating it yields CASSLRPGLGATNEKLFF.

The rearrangement uses TRBV19 and TRBJ2-3; D possibly corresponds to TRBD2 (5 bases). V lost 7 bases and J 11 bases, leaving 22 bases between the germline ends. Germline-derived CDR1 and CDR2 are LNHDA and SQIVND (reference sequence). The CDR3 loop spans 14 amino acids. In nucleotides, the CDR3 is TGTGCCAGTACCCCGGAGAACGGGCCGACTAAGCAGTATTTT. Translating gives CASTPENGPTKQYF.

The genes are TRBV18 and TRBJ1-5; D is perhaps TRBD1 (6 bases). The CDR3 totals 14 residues. V was pared by 5 bases and J by 4 bases, with 12 bases between. The germline gives CDR1 KGHSH, CDR2 LQKENI. CDR3 residues: CASSYRGQNQPQHF. DNA of the CDR3: TGTGCCAGCTCATACCGGGGACAAAATCAGCCCCAGCATTTT.

The rearrangement links TRBV27 to TRBJ2-3, with a weak D call TRBD1 (6 bases). Germline CDR1 and CDR2: MNHEY and SMNVEV (reference sequence). V was pared by 1 base and J by 9 bases, with 17 bases between. The CDR3 totals 15 residues. The CDR3 coding sequence is TGTGCCAGCAGTTTATTACAACGGGACATGGTGACGCAGTATTTT. It encodes CASSLLQRDMVTQYF.

The chain employs TRBV11-2 and TRBJ2-1, with 10 bases aligning to TRBD2. V dropped 5 bases and J dropped 8; count of bases not matched to a gene: 12. The CDR3 length is 16 residues. Germline V gives CDR1 SGHAT, CDR2 FQNNGV. The CDR3 sequence is CASSPRTSGLADEQFF. CDR3 sequence (DNA): TGTGCCAGCAGCCCCAGGACTAGCGGCCTAGCGGATGAGCAGTTCTTC.

The rearrangement uses TRBV19 and TRBJ2-7, with 7 bases that match TRBD2. There are 16 residues in the CDR3. Germline CDR1 LNHDA, CDR2 SQIVND (reference sequence). The V segment lost 5 bases and the J segment 4 bases; nucleotides outside the gene matches: 14. The CDR3 nucleotides read TGTGCCAGTAGTGATGTGAGGCGCGGGAGACCTTACGAGCAGTACTTC. Amino acids: CASSDVRRGRPYEQYF.

J is TRBJ2-3 and V is TRBV4-2, with a possible D match to TRBD1 (5 bases). CDR1 LGHNA and CDR2 YNFKEQ come from the germline V gene. V lost 9 bases and J lost 2, with 21 bases in between. The CDR3 is 16 residues long. The DNA of the CDR3 is TGTGCCAGTAACAACCCAGCACAGGATTTCACAGATACGCAGTATTTT. This gives the protein CASNNPAQDFTDTQYF.

This chain uses TRBV7-9 with TRBJ1-1; 8 bases align to TRBD1. Germline CDR1 reads SEHNR; CDR2 reads FQNEAQ (reference sequence). V shed 1 base and J 1 base; nucleotides not matched to a gene: 14. The CDR3 consists of 19 residues. CDR3 sequence reads: CASSLDWTGRELTNTEAFF. The CDR3 coding sequence is TGTGCCAGCAGCTTAGATTGGACAGGGAGAGAGCTCACGAACACTGAAGCTTTCTTT.

This chain links TRBV11-2 with TRBJ1-2; 9 bases agree with TRBD1. The CDR3 runs 16 residues. With V trimmed by 5 bases and J by 5 bases, 12 bases remained unmatched. Per the germline V gene, CDR1 is SGHAT and CDR2 is FQNNGV. CDR3 sequence (DNA): TGTGCCAGCAGCCCCCAACTACAGGGGGCGGGGTATGGCTACACCTTC. It encodes CASSPQLQGAGYGYTF.

The V and J genes are TRBV7-3 and TRBJ1-1, with unresolved D. Germline loops: CDR1 SGHTA, CDR2 FQGTGA. V was pared by 0 bases and J by 11 bases, with 19 bases between. The CDR3 has 15 amino acids. The CDR3 region is CASSLTVSPGGGAFF. CDR3 nucleotides: TGTGCCAGCAGCTTAACAGTCAGCCCCGGAGGTGGGGCTTTCTTT.

This rearrangement joins TRBV7-9 to TRBJ2-5; no reliable D call. Trimming took 1 base from V and 2 from J, leaving 8 bases between them. CDR1 SEHNR and CDR2 FQNEAQ come from the germline V gene (reference sequence). This CDR3 is built from 14 residues. The chain's CDR3 is CASSLEWSQETQYF. The CDR3 nucleotides are TGTGCCAGCAGCTTAGAATGGTCGCAAGAGACCCAGTACTTC.

This chain uses TRBV27 with TRBJ2-3; TRBD1 agrees at 8 bases. The length of the CDR3 is 14 residues. V lost 5 bases to trimming and J lost 7 bases; unmatched junction nucleotides: 8. The germline V gene has CDR1 MNHEY and CDR2 SMNVEV (reference sequence). This CDR3 reads CASSPQGARNTQYF. The CDR3 bases are TGTGCCAGCAGTCCTCAGGGGGCGCGAAATACGCAGTATTTT.

As concerns this clone: Other DNA sequences in this specimen translate into the identical CDR3. The V call is TRBV5-1, the J call TRBJ2-2; 9 nucleotides agree with TRBD2. V shed 2 bases, J shed 0 bases, and the junction held 2 bases outside the gene matches. From germline, CDR1 is SGHRS and CDR2 YFSETQ. The CDR3 loop spans 16 amino acids. The CDR3 DNA reads as TGCGCCAGCAGCTTTTTAGCGGGGGCGAACACCGGGGAGCTGTTTTTT. Its translation: CASSFLAGANTGELFF.

The chain employs TRBV7-9 and TRBJ1-1; D perhaps matches TRBD1 (6 bases). The ends were cut back, 6 bases at V and 0 bases at J, with 14 bases in the middle. From germline, CDR1 is SEHNR and CDR2 FQNEAQ (reference sequence). The CDR3 spans 15 residues. The CDR3 DNA is TGTGCCAGCAGTCTGAGGGACACCATGAACACTGAAGCTTTCTTT. Translated, it gives CASSLRDTMNTEAFF.

The chain is built from TRBV7-2 and TRBJ2-7, with 9 nucleotides matching TRBD2. The CDR3 loop spans 14 amino acids. V gave up 5 bases and J gave up 2 bases; unmatched junction bases: 4. Per the germline V gene, CDR1 is SGHTA and CDR2 is FQGNSA. CDR3 nucleotide sequence: TGTGCCAGCAGCCGGACTAGCGCAACCTACGAGCAGTACTTC. Residues: CASSRTSATYEQYF.

This rearrangement joins TRBV7-2 to TRBJ2-7; possible D gene TRBD1, 6 bases. V shed 1 base and J shed 3 bases, with 13 bases lying between them. The CDR3 is 15 residues long. Germline CDR1 and CDR2: SGHTA and FQGNSA. CDR3 coding DNA: TGTGCCAGCAGCTTAGTCAGGGGTTCCGTCTACGAGCAGTACTTC. Its protein is CASSLVRGSVYEQYF.

The genes are TRBV9 and TRBJ1-2, with D possibly being TRBD1 (6 bases). Germline V gene data show CDR1 as SGDLS and CDR2 as YYNGEE. V lost 2 bases to trimming and J lost 4 bases, with 12 bases between them. This CDR3 is 14 amino acids long. In nucleotides, the CDR3 is TGTGCCAGCAGCGTGGACAGCCTCTCCTATGGCTACACCTTC. Translating gives CASSVDSLSYGYTF.

The J gene is TRBJ2-5, the V gene TRBV7-9; D is possibly TRBD2 (6 bases). The length of the CDR3 is 12 residues. Germline-derived CDR1 and CDR2 are SEHNR and FQNEAQ (reference sequence). The V end was cut by 2 bases, the J end by 11 bases, with 12 bases between. The chain's CDR3 is CASSLSGVEQYF. The CDR3 region has the DNA TGTGCCAGCAGCTTATCGGGAGTTGAGCAGTACTTC.

V and J are TRBV5-1 and TRBJ2-5; weak D call: TRBD1 (6 bases). V was clipped by 4 bases and J by 6 bases, with 16 bases between them. The CDR3 is made up of 14 amino acids. Germline V gene data show CDR1 as SGHRS and CDR2 as YFSETQ. The CDR3 here is CASSPQTGRQTQYF. CDR3 nucleotides: TGCGCCAGCAGCCCACAGACAGGCAGGCAGACCCAGTACTTC. Filled out from reference TRBV5-1 and TRBJ2-5, the complete variable domain reads KAGVTQTPRYLIKTRGQQVTLSCSPISGHRSVSWYQQTPGQGLQFLFEYFSETQRNKGNFPGRFSGRQFSNSRSEMNVSTLELGDSALYLCASSPQTGRQTQYFGPGTRLLVL.

V gene TRBV10-3 combines with J gene TRBJ2-3; D gene uncertain. V was pared by 8 bases and J by 0 bases, with 9 bases between. CDR1 and CDR2 from the germline V gene are ENHRY and SYGVKD. This CDR3 has 13 residues. Written as DNA, the CDR3 is TGTGCCATCTCAACCTCTAGCACAGATACGCAGTATTTT. As protein: CAISTSSTDTQYF.

The chain links TRBV19 to TRBJ1-2; 7 positions agree with TRBD1. Germline V gene lookup returns CDR1 LNHDA and CDR2 SQIVND (reference sequence). Unmatched junction bases numbered 7, after V lost 6 bases and J lost 3 bases. CDR3 length: 14 residues. The DNA for the CDR3 is TGTGCCAGTAGCCGGCAAACAGGGGACTATGGCTACACCTTC. It translates to CASSRQTGDYGYTF.

The V gene is TRBV29-1, the J gene TRBJ1-1, with TRBD1 matching 8 bases. CDR1 and CDR2 (germline): SQVTM, ANQGSEA. V shed 7 bases and J 7 bases; nucleotides not matched to a gene: 8. The CDR3 loop spans 12 amino acids. The CDR3 here is CSANGQGVEAFF. The DNA for the CDR3 is TGCAGCGCTAACGGACAGGGTGTTGAAGCTTTCTTT.

V is TRBV30 and J is TRBJ1-2; D ambiguous. V was trimmed by 3 bases and J by 3 bases, leaving 11 bases between them. CDR3 length: 13 residues. Germline lookup yields CDR1 GTSNPN and CDR2 SVGIG (reference sequence). DNA of the CDR3: TGTGCCTGGAGCGACACGAGCGACTATGGCTACACCTTC. This sequence encodes CAWSDTSDYGYTF.

The chain joins TRBV27 to TRBJ1-5, with TRBD1 identical over 11 bases. The CDR3 is 18 residues long. Trimming removed 6 bases from V and 6 bases from J; junction bases left unmatched: 16. Per germline, CDR1 MNHEY and CDR2 SMNVEV (reference sequence). CDR3 nucleotides: TGTGCCAGCAGCTTGAAAAGCGTAAGGACAGGGGGCTTTCAGCCCCAGCATTTT. Protein: CASSLKSVRTGGFQPQHF.

The chain is built from TRBV10-3 and TRBJ2-7; 8 nucleotides agree with TRBD1. The germline V gene encodes CDR1 ENHRY and CDR2 SYGVKD. J lost 2 bases, V lost 4 bases, and 4 bases had no gene match. The CDR3 runs to 14 residues. CDR3 bases: TGTGCCATCAGTGGGGGACAGGTAACCTACGAGCAGTACTTC. Encoded protein: CAISGGQVTYEQYF.

The chain links TRBV6-1 to TRBJ2-5; a weak D match, TRBD1 (8 bases). Between the trimmed V and J ends, which lost 2 bases and 4 bases, there was a span of 14 bases. CDR1 is MNHNS and CDR2 is SASEGT in the germline V gene. CDR3 length: 15 amino acids. DNA of the CDR3: TGTGCCAGCAGTGAACGACAGGGGAGGGGAGAGACCCAGTACTTC. Translation gives CASSERQGRGETQYF.

The chain employs TRBV28 and TRBJ1-1; 7 bases fit TRBD1. Germline CDR1 reads MDHEN; CDR2 reads SYDVKM. This CDR3 is 14 amino acids long. Germline trimming cut 6 bases from V and 1 base from J; bases unmatched to any gene: 5. The CDR3 loop is CASRVEGANTEAFF. The CDR3 region has the DNA TGTGCCAGCAGGGTAGAGGGGGCGAACACTGAAGCTTTCTTT. The full variable domain, its missing parts supplied by reference TRBV28 and TRBJ1-1, is DVKVTQSSRYLVKRTGEKVFLECVQDMDHENMFWYRQDPGLGLRLIYFSYDVKMKEKGDIPEGYSVSREKKERFSLILESASTNQTSMYLCASRVEGANTEAFFGQGTRLTVV.

The count of this clone is one. This chain links TRBV5-1 with TRBJ2-5, with D possibly TRBD1 on 7 matching bases. Germline CDR1 reads SGHRS; CDR2 reads YFSETQ. The germline V and J ends were trimmed by 4 bases and 5 bases, with 18 bases remaining between them. The CDR3 has 15 residues. The chain's CDR3 is CASSPDRAGFETQYF. The CDR3 nucleotides read TGCGCCAGCAGCCCCGACAGGGCGGGGTTTGAGACCCAGTACTTC. The whole variable domain, filled in from reference TRBV5-1 and TRBJ2-5, reads KAGVTQTPRYLIKTRGQQVTLSCSPISGHRSVSWYQQTPGQGLQFLFEYFSETQRNKGNFPGRFSGRQFSNSRSEMNVSTLELGDSALYLCASSPDRAGFETQYFGPGTRLLVL.